These T cell receptor beta chains were read from a single sample in a study of post-analysis software for immune sequencing data. Using its own MiXCR run on the PCR reads, TCRdb lists one record per CDR3 protein. Among about 540,000 distinct CDR3 sequences listed, 34% were seen once. Sequencing was done on a sample of blood. The receptors originated from a girl under 18 with multiple sclerosis. Each CDR3 is given with its conserved first and last residue. A D gene is named only where the DNA matches it firmly. Expanded clones get a size class; other rows say once, few or many, or leave the size out.

-,TRBJ1-2,-,TRBV20-1,TGCAGTGCCGAGACTGATCCCTATGGCTACACCTTC,CSAETDPYGYTF
-,TRBJ2-1,-,TRBV5-1,TGCGCCAGCAGCGTGGCCAGACAGTACAATGAGCAGTTCTTC,CASSVARQYNEQFF
-,TRBJ2-7,TRBD2,TRBV12-3/TRBV12-4,TGTGCCAGCAGCCGCCGGGGGGAAAGCTCCTGCGAGCAGTACTTC,CASSRRGESSCEQYF
few,TRBJ2-5,TRBD2,TRBV5-1,TGCGCCAGCAGCTTGTCTACTAGCGGGGACCAAGAGACCCAGTACTTC,CASSLSTSGDQETQYF
few,TRBJ1-2,TRBD1,TRBV27,TGTGCCAGCAGTTCCTCGGGACAGCCTTTAACCGACAACTATGGCTACACCTTC,CASSSSGQPLTDNYGYTF
few,TRBJ1-4,TRBD1,TRBV6-1,TGTGCCAGCAGTACGGGACAGCTTGCAACTAATGAAAAACTGTTTTTT,CASSTGQLATNEKLFF
few,TRBJ1-4,-,TRBV20-1,TGCAGTGCTAGAGGACGTTTACCCGAAAAACTGTTTTTT,CSARGRLPEKLFF
-,TRBJ2-3,TRBD2,TRBV5-1,TGCGCCAGCAGACTAGCGGGGATTACAGATACGCAGTATTTT,CASRLAGITDTQYF
-,TRBJ2-5,TRBD2,TRBV20-1,TGCAGTGCTAGAGTATTGACTAGCGGACAAGAGACCCAGTACTTC,CSARVLTSGQETQYF
few,TRBJ2-5,-,TRBV7-7,TGTGCCAGCAGCTTCTCTGTCGGGCAAGAGACCCAGTACTTC,CASSFSVGQETQYF
-,TRBJ1-5,-,TRBV7-2,TGTGCCAGCAGCCCCGCCTCCGGGGTAAATCAGCCCCAGCATTTT,CASSPASGVNQPQHF
few,TRBJ2-1,-,TRBV11-2,TGTGCCAGCAGCTTAGGTAGCGCCTCCTACAATGAGCAGTTCTTC,CASSLGSASYNEQFF
few,TRBJ2-7,-,TRBV27,TGTGCCAGCAGTCACCGCATAGCGGACGAGGAGCAGTACTTC,CASSHRIADEEQYF